This is a list of T cell receptor beta chains from one sample in a study of T cell changes during pregnancy in multiple sclerosis. Produced via immunoSEQ multiplex PCR; TCRdb's table is partial and in-frame only. The sample has about 42,000 clones, 95% to 96% seen once. The sequencing used peripheral blood, collected in the second trimester of pregnancy. Every receptor here comes from a female donor with multiple sclerosis, enrolled in a pregnancy study. The CDR3 runs from the conserved cysteine through the conserved F or W. A D gene is named only where the DNA matches it firmly. Clone sizes are given selectively: once, few, many, or a class where the clone is expanded.

D gene | J gene | V gene | clone size | CDR3 protein | CDR3 DNA
TRBD1 | TRBJ1-1 | TRBV7-9 | - | CASSSGRQGDTEAFF | TGTGCCAGCAGCTCCGGTAGACAGGGGGACACTGAAGCTTTCTTT
- | TRBJ1-4 | TRBV2 | - | CASSEAGEKLFF | TGTGCCAGCAGTGAGGCGGGAGAAAAACTGTTTTTT
TRBD1 | TRBJ1-1 | TRBV9 | - | CASSVGGQQFMNTEAFF | TGTGCCAGCAGCGTCGGGGGACAGCAGTTTATGAACACTGAAGCTTTCTTT
- | TRBJ2-2 | TRBV4-2 | - | CAFGDSGELFF | TGTGCCTTTGGGGACTCCGGGGAGCTGTTTTTT
- | TRBJ1-2 | TRBV5-1 | - | CASSLRGPRTNSGGYGYTF | TGCGCCAGCAGCTTGAGAGGGCCCCGGACAAACTCCGGGGGCTATGGCTACACCTTC
- | TRBJ2-2 | TRBV11-2 | once | CASSPRGVTGELFF | TGTGCCAGCAGCCCCCGGGGTGTCACCGGGGAGCTGTTTTTT
- | TRBJ2-1 | TRBV11-2 | - | CASSLGPQGASYNEQFF | TGTGCCAGCAGCTTAGGGCCACAGGGTGCCTCCTACAATGAGCAGTTCTTC
- | TRBJ2-7 | TRBV11-2 | - | CASSSLTASSYEQYF | TGTGCCAGCAGCTCCCTAACCGCGAGCTCCTACGAGCAGTACTTC
TRBD1 | TRBJ2-3 | TRBV19 | - | CASSMATGLIDTQYF | TGTGCCAGTAGTATGGCGACAGGGCTAATAGATACGCAGTATTTT
- | TRBJ1-1 | TRBV5-1 | - | CASSLDGFNTEAFF | TGCGCCAGCAGCTTGGATGGCTTTAACACTGAAGCTTTCTTT
TRBD2 | TRBJ2-5 | TRBV5-1 | - | CASSQRTSGDPIQTQYF | TGCGCCAGCAGCCAGCGGACTAGCGGGGACCCAATACAGACCCAGTACTTC
- | TRBJ2-2 | TRBV30 | - | CAWSVPLADNTGELFF | TGTGCCTGGAGTGTACCCCTAGCTGATAACACCGGGGAGCTGTTTTTT
- | TRBJ2-2 | TRBV28 | - | CASSLITAGTGELFF | TGTGCCAGCAGTCTTATCACGGCGGGCACCGGGGAGCTGTTTTTT
TRBD2 | TRBJ2-5 | TRBV30 | - | CAWRPGRASQETQYF | TGTGCCTGGAGACCCGGGAGGGCCTCGCAAGAGACCCAGTACTTC
TRBD1 | TRBJ1-1 | TRBV29-1 | - | CSVDTDRGSRTEAFF | TGCAGCGTTGATACCGACAGGGGGAGTAGGACTGAAGCTTTCTTT